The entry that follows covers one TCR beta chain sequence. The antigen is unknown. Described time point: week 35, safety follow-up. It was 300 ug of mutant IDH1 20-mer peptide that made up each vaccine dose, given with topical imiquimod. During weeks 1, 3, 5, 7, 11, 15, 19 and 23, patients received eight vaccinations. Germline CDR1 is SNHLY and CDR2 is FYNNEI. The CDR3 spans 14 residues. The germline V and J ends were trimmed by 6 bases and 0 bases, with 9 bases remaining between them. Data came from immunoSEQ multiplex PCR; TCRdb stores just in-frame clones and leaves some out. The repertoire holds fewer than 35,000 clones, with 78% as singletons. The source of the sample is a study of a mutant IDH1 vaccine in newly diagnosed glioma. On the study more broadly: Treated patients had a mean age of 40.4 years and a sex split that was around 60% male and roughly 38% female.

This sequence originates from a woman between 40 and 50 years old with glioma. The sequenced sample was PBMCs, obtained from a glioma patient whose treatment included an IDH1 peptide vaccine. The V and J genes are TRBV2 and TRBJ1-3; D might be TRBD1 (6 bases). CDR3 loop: CASREGGSGNTIYF. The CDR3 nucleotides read TGTGCCAGCAGGGAGGGGGGCTCTGGAAACACCATATATTTT. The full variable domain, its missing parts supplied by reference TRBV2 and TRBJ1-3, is EPEVTQTPSHQVTQMGQEVILRCVPISNHLYFYWYRQILGQKVEFLVSFYNNEISEKSEIFDDQFSVERPDGSNFTLKIRSTKLEDSAMYFCASREGGSGNTIYFGEGSWLTVV.